The rows below give T cell receptor beta chains drawn from one sample of a study of T-cell memory formation after mild COVID-19. TCRdb ran MiXCR on the 5' RACE reads and lists one entry per CDR3 protein. The data contain a few hundred thousand distinct CDR3 sequences, roughly 21% of them singletons. Specimen: PBMCs or a T cell subset sorted from them (not recorded which). The receptor source for this set is an adult woman who had mild COVID-19 (a few samples of this study predate the infection). Cell type and time point are not known. CDR3s include the opening cysteine and the closing phenylalanine or tryptophan. Each record gives: CDR3 DNA, CDR3 protein, D gene, V gene, clone size, J gene. The D gene is left open where the match is weak. Expanded clones are given a class, and other clones once, few, many or no size at all.

CDR3 DNA: TGTGCCAGCAGCAAGGGGGGGAACGACATTCAGTACTTC
CDR3 protein: CASSKGGNDIQYF
D gene: .
V gene: TRBV21-1
clone size: .
J gene: TRBJ2-4

CDR3 DNA: TGTGCCAGCAGCGCACGACTAGCGGGAACGTACACCGGGGAGCTGTTTTTT
CDR3 protein: CASSARLAGTYTGELFF
D gene: TRBD2
V gene: TRBV9
clone size: .
J gene: TRBJ2-2

CDR3 DNA: TGTGCCAGCACCCGTTGGGGGGGAGAAGAGACCCAGTACTTC
CDR3 protein: CASTRWGGEETQYF
D gene: TRBD2
V gene: TRBV4-2
clone size: .
J gene: TRBJ2-5

CDR3 DNA: TGTGCCAGCAGCCAAACGGGGGGCGCAGGAAATGAAAAACTGTTTTTT
CDR3 protein: CASSQTGGAGNEKLFF
D gene: .
V gene: TRBV4-2
clone size: .
J gene: TRBJ1-4

CDR3 DNA: TGTGCCAGTAGTCTCGGAGGGGTAAGGACTGAAGCTTTCTTT
CDR3 protein: CASSLGGVRTEAFF
D gene: .
V gene: TRBV19
clone size: few
J gene: TRBJ1-1

CDR3 DNA: TGTGCCAGCAGTTACTCACAGGGAAGGGGGTTCTTC
CDR3 protein: CASSYSQGRGFF
D gene: .
V gene: TRBV6-2/TRBV6-3
clone size: few
J gene: TRBJ2-1

CDR3 DNA: TGTGCCAGCAGCCGTGACAGGGTGGACACTGAAGCTTTCTTT
CDR3 protein: CASSRDRVDTEAFF
D gene: TRBD1
V gene: TRBV11-2
clone size: many
J gene: TRBJ1-1

CDR3 DNA: TGTGCCAGCCCGACAGTGAACACCGGGGAGCTGTTTTTT
CDR3 protein: CASPTVNTGELFF
D gene: .
V gene: TRBV6-1
clone size: few
J gene: TRBJ2-2

CDR3 DNA: TGTGCCAGCAGGGCACAGGGGACTAGCAATCAGCCCCAGCATTTT
CDR3 protein: CASRAQGTSNQPQHF
D gene: TRBD1
V gene: TRBV2
clone size: few
J gene: TRBJ1-5

CDR3 DNA: TGCGCCAGCAGCCAAGATGGGATTGAAGCTTTCTTT
CDR3 protein: CASSQDGIEAFF
D gene: .
V gene: TRBV4-1
clone size: .
J gene: TRBJ1-1

CDR3 DNA: TGTGCCAGCAGTTCGTCCCCGGGACAGCATAATTCACCCCTCCACTTT
CDR3 protein: CASSSSPGQHNSPLHF
D gene: TRBD1
V gene: TRBV27
clone size: .
J gene: TRBJ1-6

CDR3 DNA: TGTGCTAGCAGCTCGATCAATCCCGGGACAGCGAATAATCAGCCCCAGCATTTT
CDR3 protein: CASSSINPGTANNQPQHF
D gene: TRBD1
V gene: TRBV7-7
clone size: .
J gene: TRBJ1-5

CDR3 DNA: TGCGCCAGCAGCTTGGCCTCCGGGACTAGCGGGGTCGGAGAGACCCAGTACTTC
CDR3 protein: CASSLASGTSGVGETQYF
D gene: TRBD2
V gene: TRBV5-1
clone size: .
J gene: TRBJ2-5

CDR3 DNA: TGTGCCACCAGTGATTCCGGGACTAGCGGGACGTTGAGACCCTACAATGAGCAGTTCTTC
CDR3 protein: CATSDSGTSGTLRPYNEQFF
D gene: TRBD2
V gene: TRBV24-1
clone size: few
J gene: TRBJ2-1

CDR3 DNA: TGCGCCAGCAGCTTCCCCAGGGAACCCTACAATGAGCAGTTCTTC
CDR3 protein: CASSFPREPYNEQFF
D gene: .
V gene: TRBV5-1
clone size: .
J gene: TRBJ2-1

CDR3 DNA: TGTGCCAGCTCACCCATTAGGACTAGCGCGTCCTACGAGCAGTACTTC
CDR3 protein: CASSPIRTSASYEQYF
D gene: TRBD2
V gene: TRBV18
clone size: few
J gene: TRBJ2-7

CDR3 DNA: TGTGCCAGCAGACCCCCTGCAGGCTACGAGCAGTACTTC
CDR3 protein: CASRPPAGYEQYF
D gene: .
V gene: TRBV12-3/TRBV12-4
clone size: .
J gene: TRBJ2-7

CDR3 DNA: TGCGCCAGCAGCTTGAACAGGGGGTCTCGAGAGACCCAGTACTTC
CDR3 protein: CASSLNRGSRETQYF
D gene: TRBD1
V gene: TRBV5-1
clone size: few
J gene: TRBJ2-5

CDR3 DNA: TGCGCCAGCAGCTTGGCCACCGGGCGGTCACCCCTCCACTTT
CDR3 protein: CASSLATGRSPLHF
D gene: .
V gene: TRBV5-1
clone size: few
J gene: TRBJ1-6

CDR3 DNA: TGCAGCGTTGGAGCCGAAAGGTACGCTTTCTTT
CDR3 protein: CSVGAERYAFF
D gene: .
V gene: TRBV29-1
clone size: few
J gene: TRBJ1-1

CDR3 DNA: TGTGCCAGCAGCTCCGCAGGGACCTACGAGCAGTACTTC
CDR3 protein: CASSSAGTYEQYF
D gene: .
V gene: TRBV7-9
clone size: many
J gene: TRBJ2-7

CDR3 DNA: TGCGCCAGCAGCCCCGGACAGGGGGCGGCGGAGCAGTACTTC
CDR3 protein: CASSPGQGAAEQYF
D gene: TRBD1
V gene: TRBV5-1
clone size: few
J gene: TRBJ2-7

CDR3 DNA: TGTGCCAGCAGCTTGGCGGGCAGGGGGCACTTAACTTTCTTT
CDR3 protein: CASSLAGRGHLTFF
D gene: TRBD1
V gene: TRBV5-8
clone size: few
J gene: TRBJ1-1

CDR3 DNA: TGTGCCAGCAGCTTTTCCGTGGAAGCTTTCTTT
CDR3 protein: CASSFSVEAFF
D gene: .
V gene: TRBV7-9
clone size: .
J gene: TRBJ1-1

CDR3 DNA: TGCAGCGCCCAAGGGGGACCTGAAGCTTTCTTT
CDR3 protein: CSAQGGPEAFF
D gene: .
V gene: TRBV29-1
clone size: few
J gene: TRBJ1-1

CDR3 DNA: TGTGCCAGCAGCGTAGGGGACACAGATACGCAGTATTTT
CDR3 protein: CASSVGDTDTQYF
D gene: .
V gene: TRBV9
clone size: many
J gene: TRBJ2-3

CDR3 DNA: TGTGCCAGCGGGTACTCCTTCTCCTACGAGCAGTACTTC
CDR3 protein: CASGYSFSYEQYF
D gene: .
V gene: TRBV5-5
clone size: few
J gene: TRBJ2-7

CDR3 DNA: TGTGCCAGCGCGCCTAGCGGGCCCTACGAGCAGTACTTC
CDR3 protein: CASAPSGPYEQYF
D gene: TRBD2
V gene: TRBV12-3/TRBV12-4
clone size: .
J gene: TRBJ2-7

CDR3 DNA: TGTGCCAGCAGCTTAGGGGCCACAGGGGCCACTGAAGCTTTCTTT
CDR3 protein: CASSLGATGATEAFF
D gene: TRBD1
V gene: TRBV7-8
clone size: .
J gene: TRBJ1-1

CDR3 DNA: TGCGCCAGCTATAGGACGGTGCAAGAGACCCAGTACTTC
CDR3 protein: CASYRTVQETQYF
D gene: .
V gene: TRBV5-1
clone size: .
J gene: TRBJ2-5

CDR3 DNA: TGTGCCAGCAGCATACTTGACGGGCGGACAGCTTTCTTT
CDR3 protein: CASSILDGRTAFF
D gene: .
V gene: TRBV7-2
clone size: .
J gene: TRBJ1-1

CDR3 DNA: TGTGCCAGCAGCTTAACCGAGAGCGCTGTAGTGCAGTTCTTC
CDR3 protein: CASSLTESAVVQFF
D gene: .
V gene: TRBV7-9
clone size: .
J gene: TRBJ2-1

CDR3 DNA: TGTGCCAGCACGAAAGGGAATGGCTACACCTTC
CDR3 protein: CASTKGNGYTF
D gene: .
V gene: TRBV6-8
clone size: few
J gene: TRBJ1-2

CDR3 DNA: TGCGCCAGCAGCCGAACTAGCGGGGGGAGCACAGATACGCAGTATTTT
CDR3 protein: CASSRTSGGSTDTQYF
D gene: TRBD2
V gene: TRBV5-1
clone size: .
J gene: TRBJ2-3

CDR3 DNA: TGTGCCAGCAGCTTTCAGTACGGCGAGCAGTACTTC
CDR3 protein: CASSFQYGEQYF
D gene: .
V gene: TRBV5-6
clone size: .
J gene: TRBJ2-7

CDR3 DNA: TGTGCCAGCAGTTACCCCGGGCGAGAGCAGTACTTC
CDR3 protein: CASSYPGREQYF
D gene: .
V gene: TRBV12-3/TRBV12-4
clone size: many
J gene: TRBJ2-7

CDR3 DNA: TGTGCCAGCAGCCAAGGGCAGATGGAGACCCAGTACTTC
CDR3 protein: CASSQGQMETQYF
D gene: .
V gene: TRBV4-2
clone size: .
J gene: TRBJ2-5

CDR3 DNA: TGTGCCAGCAGCTTAATTGTAGGGACAGCCTACGAGCAGTACTTC
CDR3 protein: CASSLIVGTAYEQYF
D gene: TRBD1
V gene: TRBV7-9
clone size: .
J gene: TRBJ2-7

CDR3 DNA: TGCAGCGTTGGGGGGGACAGCACTAACACTGAAGCTTTCTTT
CDR3 protein: CSVGGDSTNTEAFF
D gene: TRBD1
V gene: TRBV29-1
clone size: .
J gene: TRBJ1-1

CDR3 DNA: TGTGCCAGCAGTGAATGGAGGGCCCAAGAGACCCAGTACTTC
CDR3 protein: CASSEWRAQETQYF
D gene: .
V gene: TRBV2
clone size: few
J gene: TRBJ2-5

CDR3 DNA: TGCGCCAGCAGCCAAGATAGCTATTCGGCCCAGTACTTC
CDR3 protein: CASSQDSYSAQYF
D gene: .
V gene: TRBV4-3
clone size: .
J gene: TRBJ2-5

CDR3 DNA: TGTGCCACCAGCAGAGGTGCGGGAGGGGCAGATACGCAGTATTTT
CDR3 protein: CATSRGAGGADTQYF
D gene: TRBD2
V gene: TRBV15
clone size: .
J gene: TRBJ2-3

CDR3 DNA: TGTGCCATCAGTGGGGGAGACAAACAAAACTATGGCTACACCTTC
CDR3 protein: CAISGGDKQNYGYTF
D gene: .
V gene: TRBV10-3
clone size: few
J gene: TRBJ1-2

CDR3 DNA: TGTGCCAGCAGCGCTAGCGGGAGGAGCGAGCAGTACTTC
CDR3 protein: CASSASGRSEQYF
D gene: TRBD2
V gene: TRBV9
clone size: few
J gene: TRBJ2-7

CDR3 DNA: TGTGCCAGCGGGTCAAGGGATCCCGCCTACGAGCAGTACTTC
CDR3 protein: CASGSRDPAYEQYF
D gene: .
V gene: TRBV2
clone size: .
J gene: TRBJ2-7

CDR3 DNA: TGTGCCAGCAGCTCCGCCGCTGTTGGTTTCAATGAGCAGTTCTTC
CDR3 protein: CASSSAAVGFNEQFF
D gene: .
V gene: TRBV7-3
clone size: few
J gene: TRBJ2-1

CDR3 DNA: TGTGCCAGCAGCTCGACTCCTACAGGGATGGATACGCAGTATTTT
CDR3 protein: CASSSTPTGMDTQYF
D gene: .
V gene: TRBV5-6
clone size: .
J gene: TRBJ2-3

CDR3 DNA: TGCAGTGCCCCCATCCCAGGGACTGGGAATGGCTACACCTTC
CDR3 protein: CSAPIPGTGNGYTF
D gene: .
V gene: TRBV20-1
clone size: .
J gene: TRBJ1-2

CDR3 DNA: TGTGCCACCGGGGAGCAGACCAATTCACCCCTCCACTTT
CDR3 protein: CATGEQTNSPLHF
D gene: .
V gene: TRBV6-5
clone size: many
J gene: TRBJ1-6

CDR3 DNA: TGTGCCAGCAGCCACAGCGGGAGGTACTACGAGCAGTACTTC
CDR3 protein: CASSHSGRYYEQYF
D gene: TRBD2
V gene: TRBV5-4
clone size: few
J gene: TRBJ2-7

CDR3 DNA: TGTGCCACCAGTGATGCTGGAGTAGCGGGAGGCCACGAGCAGTACTTC
CDR3 protein: CATSDAGVAGGHEQYF
D gene: TRBD2
V gene: TRBV24-1
clone size: .
J gene: TRBJ2-7

CDR3 DNA: TGTGCCAGCAGCCCATACCGCGCCTACGAGCAGTACTTC
CDR3 protein: CASSPYRAYEQYF
D gene: .
V gene: TRBV7-2
clone size: .
J gene: TRBJ2-7

CDR3 DNA: TGCGCCAGCAGCCAAGAGTTGGCTACCCCCTACAATGAGCAGTTCTTC
CDR3 protein: CASSQELATPYNEQFF
D gene: .
V gene: TRBV4-3
clone size: .
J gene: TRBJ2-1

CDR3 DNA: TGCGCCAGCAGCCAAGACGTCGGCACAGATACGCAGTATTTT
CDR3 protein: CASSQDVGTDTQYF
D gene: .
V gene: TRBV4-3
clone size: few
J gene: TRBJ2-3

CDR3 DNA: TGTGCCAGCAGCGCCTGGACAGGGCCCAAAAACATTCAGTACTTC
CDR3 protein: CASSAWTGPKNIQYF
D gene: TRBD1
V gene: TRBV7-9
clone size: few
J gene: TRBJ2-4

CDR3 DNA: TGTGCCAGCAGCCCAGGGCCAGCCTACGAGCAGTACTTC
CDR3 protein: CASSPGPAYEQYF
D gene: .
V gene: TRBV7-9
clone size: few
J gene: TRBJ2-7